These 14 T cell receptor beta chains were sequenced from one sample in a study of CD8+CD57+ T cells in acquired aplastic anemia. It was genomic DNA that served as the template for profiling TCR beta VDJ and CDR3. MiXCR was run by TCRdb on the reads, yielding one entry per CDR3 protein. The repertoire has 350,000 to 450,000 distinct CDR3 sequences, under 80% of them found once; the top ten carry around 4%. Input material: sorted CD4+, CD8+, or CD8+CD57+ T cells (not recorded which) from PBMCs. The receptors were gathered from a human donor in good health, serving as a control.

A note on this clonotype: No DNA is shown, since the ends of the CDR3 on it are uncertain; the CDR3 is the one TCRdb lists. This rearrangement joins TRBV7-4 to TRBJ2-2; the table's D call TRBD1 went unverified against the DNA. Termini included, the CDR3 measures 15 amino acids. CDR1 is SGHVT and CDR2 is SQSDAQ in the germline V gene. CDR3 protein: CASSEGQGSAFFGFF.

In DNA, the CDR3 is TGTGCCAGCAGCGTGTCGGGAGGGGGCACCGCACTCTACGAGCAGTACTTC. The encoded protein is CASSVSGGGTALYEQYF. The chain has TRBV6-5 and TRBJ2-7, with a possible D match to TRBD2 (8 bases). The CDR3 loop spans 17 amino acids. Trimming left V 6 bases short and J 3 bases short, with 24 bases between. In germline, CDR1 is MNHEY, CDR2 SVGAGI.

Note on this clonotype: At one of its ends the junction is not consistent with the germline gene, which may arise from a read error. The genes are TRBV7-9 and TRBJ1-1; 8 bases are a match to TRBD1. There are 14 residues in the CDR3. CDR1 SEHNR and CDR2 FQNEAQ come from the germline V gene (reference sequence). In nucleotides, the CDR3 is TGTGCCAGCAGCTTAGCGACAGGGGTGTCTTCACCCCTCTTT. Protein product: CASSLATGVSSPLF.

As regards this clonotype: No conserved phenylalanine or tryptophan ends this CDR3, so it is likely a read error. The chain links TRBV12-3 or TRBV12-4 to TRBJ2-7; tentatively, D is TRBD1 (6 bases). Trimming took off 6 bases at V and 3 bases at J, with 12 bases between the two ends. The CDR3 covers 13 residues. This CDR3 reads CASRSVRGYEQYL. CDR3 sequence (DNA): TGTGCCAGCAGATCAGTCAGGGGCTACGAGCAGTACCTC.

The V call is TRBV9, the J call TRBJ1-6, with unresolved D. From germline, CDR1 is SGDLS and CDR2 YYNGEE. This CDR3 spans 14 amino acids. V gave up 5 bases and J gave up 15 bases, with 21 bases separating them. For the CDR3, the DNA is TGTGCCAGCAGTTCGGCCGGGCCGAGTTCGGGCCTCCACTTT. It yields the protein CASSSAGPSSGLHF.

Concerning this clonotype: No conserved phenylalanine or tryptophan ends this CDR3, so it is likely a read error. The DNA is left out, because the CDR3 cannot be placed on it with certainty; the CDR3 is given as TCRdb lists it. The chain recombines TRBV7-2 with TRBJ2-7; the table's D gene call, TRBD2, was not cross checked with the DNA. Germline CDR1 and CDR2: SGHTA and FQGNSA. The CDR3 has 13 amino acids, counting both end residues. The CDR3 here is CASSQTARYEQCI.

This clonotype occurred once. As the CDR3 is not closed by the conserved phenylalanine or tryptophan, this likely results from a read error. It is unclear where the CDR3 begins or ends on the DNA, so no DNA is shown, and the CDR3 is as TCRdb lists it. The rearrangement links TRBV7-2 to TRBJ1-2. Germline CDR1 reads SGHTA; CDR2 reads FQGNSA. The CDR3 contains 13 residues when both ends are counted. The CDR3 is CASSRTSGSSYEQ.

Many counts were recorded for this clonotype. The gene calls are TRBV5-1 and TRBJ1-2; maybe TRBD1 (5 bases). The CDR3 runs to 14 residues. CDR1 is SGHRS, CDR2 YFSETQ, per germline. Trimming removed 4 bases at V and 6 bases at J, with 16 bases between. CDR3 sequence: CASSEGGQGNGYTF. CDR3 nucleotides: TGCGCCAGCAGCGAGGGTGGGCAGGGTAATGGCTACACCTTC.

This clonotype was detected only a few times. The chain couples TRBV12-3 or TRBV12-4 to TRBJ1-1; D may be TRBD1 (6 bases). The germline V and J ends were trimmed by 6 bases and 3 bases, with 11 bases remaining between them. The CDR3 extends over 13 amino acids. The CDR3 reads CASSPQGDTEAFF. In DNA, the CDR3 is TGTGCCAGCAGCCCACAGGGAGACACTGAAGCTTTCTTT.

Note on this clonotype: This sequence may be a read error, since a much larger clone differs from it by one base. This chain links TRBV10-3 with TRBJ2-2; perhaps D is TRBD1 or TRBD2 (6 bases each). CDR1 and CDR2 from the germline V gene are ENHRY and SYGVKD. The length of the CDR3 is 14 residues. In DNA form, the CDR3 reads TGTGCCAGCAGTCCGAACGACAGGCCCGGGGGGCTGTTTTTT. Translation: CASSPNDRPGGLFF.

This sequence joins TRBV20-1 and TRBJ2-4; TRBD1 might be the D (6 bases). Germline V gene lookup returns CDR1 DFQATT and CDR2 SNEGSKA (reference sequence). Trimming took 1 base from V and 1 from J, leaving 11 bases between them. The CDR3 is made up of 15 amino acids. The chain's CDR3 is CSARGQAAAKNIQYF. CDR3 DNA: TGCAGTGCTAGAGGACAGGCCGCGGCCAAAAACATTCAGTACTTC.

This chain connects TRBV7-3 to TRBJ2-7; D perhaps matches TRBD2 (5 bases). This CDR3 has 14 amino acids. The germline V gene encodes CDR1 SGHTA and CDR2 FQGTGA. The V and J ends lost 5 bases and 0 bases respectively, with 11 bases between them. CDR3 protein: CASSVLRVSYEQYF. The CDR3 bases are TGTGCCAGCAGCGTATTGCGGGTCTCCTACGAGCAGTACTTC. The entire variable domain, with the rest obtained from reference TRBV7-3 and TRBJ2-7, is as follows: GAGVSQTPSNKVTEKGKYVELRCDPISGHTALYWYRQSLGQGPEFLIYFQGTGAADDSGLPNDRFFAVRPEGSVSTLKIQRTERGDSAVYLCASSVLRVSYEQYFGPGTRLTVT.

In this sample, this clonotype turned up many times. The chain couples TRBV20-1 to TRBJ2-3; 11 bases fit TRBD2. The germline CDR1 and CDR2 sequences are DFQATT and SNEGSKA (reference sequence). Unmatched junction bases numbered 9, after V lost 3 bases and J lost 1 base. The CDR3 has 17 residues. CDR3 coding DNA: TGCAGTGCTAGTCTTAGCGGGGGGGATCTACGCACAGATACGCAGTATTTT. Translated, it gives CSASLSGGDLRTDTQYF.

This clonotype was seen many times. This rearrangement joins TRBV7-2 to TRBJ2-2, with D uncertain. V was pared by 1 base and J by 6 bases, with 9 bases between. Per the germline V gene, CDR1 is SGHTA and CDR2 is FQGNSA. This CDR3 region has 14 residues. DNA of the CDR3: TGTGCCAGCAGCTTAGACAATTCCCCCGGGGAGCTGTTTTTT. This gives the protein CASSLDNSPGELFF.